These 17 T cell receptor beta chains share one sample of origin, sequenced in a study of identical twins. TCRdb re-analysed the 5' RACE reads in MiXCR, keeping a single row per CDR3 protein. This sample has 500,000 to 550,000 distinct CDR3 sequences, with around 20% found just once. In addition, the sample was reused for a study of T cells expressing NK-cell markers.

Input material: CD4+ T cells sorted from blood. These receptors were taken from a woman aged 18-29 years in good health.

This clonotype was seen a few times. This chain links TRBV28 with TRBJ1-5, with D unclear. Germline V gene data show CDR1 as MDHEN and CDR2 as SYDVKM. The CDR3 runs 12 residues. Trimming shortened V by 5 bases and J by 5 bases, and 7 bases separated the two germline ends. CDR3 sequence: CASSDLDQPQHF. In DNA, the CDR3 is TGTGCCAGCAGTGACTTAGATCAGCCCCAGCATTTT.

The chain is built from TRBV5-5 and TRBJ2-1; 8 bases line up with TRBD1. The germline gives CDR1 SGHKS, CDR2 YYEKEE (reference sequence). The CDR3 sequence is 14 residues long. J was trimmed by 6 bases and V by 5 bases; bases with no gene match: 7. CDR3 in DNA: TGTGCCAGCAGTATGGACAGGGCTACCAATGAGCAGTTCTTC. Amino acids: CASSMDRATNEQFF.

The chain carries TRBV7-9 and TRBJ2-7, with TRBD1 matching 8 bases. This CDR3 has 12 amino acids. With V trimmed by 1 base and J by 9 bases, 2 bases remained unmatched. The germline V gene has CDR1 SEHNR and CDR2 FQNEAQ (reference sequence). This CDR3 is CASSLEGTGQYF. CDR3 nucleotides: TGTGCCAGCAGCTTAGAAGGGACAGGGCAGTACTTC.

This clonotype was found a few times. V gene TRBV6-1 combines with J gene TRBJ2-3; no firm D call. Germline-derived CDR1 and CDR2 are MNHNS and SASEGT. V gave up 11 bases and J gave up 4 bases, with 19 bases separating them. CDR3 length equals 14 residues. This chain's CDR3 is CAARRIRNPDTQYF. The CDR3 DNA is TGTGCCGCTAGGAGAATAAGAAATCCAGATACGCAGTATTTT.

The chain uses TRBV24-1 and TRBJ2-5, with 7 bases that match TRBD1. Germline V gene data show CDR1 as KGHDR and CDR2 as SFDVKD. V lost 5 bases to trimming and J lost 3 bases; unmatched junction nucleotides: 8. CDR3 size: 15 residues. CDR3 protein: CATSVKATGKETQYF. The DNA for the CDR3 is TGTGCCACCAGTGTTAAAGCGACAGGGAAAGAGACCCAGTACTTC.

This clonotype was seen a handful of times. This rearrangement joins TRBV12-3 or TRBV12-4 to TRBJ2-6; 7 nucleotides agree with TRBD1. V shed 2 bases, J shed 0 bases, and the junction held 1 base outside the gene matches. The CDR3 is 16 residues long. The chain's CDR3 is CASSLTGASGANVLTF. The CDR3 DNA is TGTGCCAGCAGTTTAACAGGGGCCTCTGGGGCCAACGTCCTGACTTTC.

J is TRBJ1-1 and V is TRBV7-8; D unclear. V was trimmed by 5 bases and J by 11 bases, leaving 15 bases between them. The germline V gene encodes CDR1 SGHVS and CDR2 FQNEAQ. The CDR3 length is 12 residues. The CDR3, as DNA: TGTGCCAGCAGCGACCCCCCGAAATCGGCTTTCTTT. This encodes CASSDPPKSAFF.

This clonotype was counted between two and nine times. This chain joins TRBV5-6 and TRBJ2-7; D is possibly TRBD2 (6 bases). This CDR3 comprises 15 residues. Germline CDR1 and CDR2: SGHDT and YYEEEE. The V end lost 5 bases, the J end lost 4 bases, and 19 bases lay between the germline ends. Written as DNA, the CDR3 is TGTGCCAGCAGACGTATATCCGGGACTCAATACGAGCAGTACTTC. It specifies CASRRISGTQYEQYF.

DNA for the CDR3: TGTGCCAGCGGGTCCACCTACGAGCAGTACTTC. Protein sequence: CASGSTYEQYF. This chain connects TRBV2 to TRBJ2-7; the D is unclear. Germline V gene data show CDR1 as SNHLY and CDR2 as FYNNEI. The length of the CDR3 is 11 residues. The ends were cut back, 8 bases at V and 2 bases at J, with 7 bases in the middle.

The V call is TRBV6-4, the J call TRBJ2-2, with D perhaps matching TRBD2 (5 bases). Germline lookup yields CDR1 MRHNA and CDR2 SNTAGT. With 3 bases removed from V and 3 bases from J, the gap between germline ends came to 5 bases. This CDR3 contains 13 residues. The CDR3 protein is CASSEDYTGELFF. The DNA for the CDR3 is TGTGCCAGCAGTGAGGACTACACCGGGGAGCTGTTTTTT.

This clonotype was observed at least ten times. This rearrangement joins TRBV12-3 or TRBV12-4 to TRBJ2-5, with TRBD2 matching 8 bases. V lost 6 bases and J lost 5; bases outside the gene matches: 11. This CDR3 is 15 amino acids long. CDR3 amino acids: CASSPVAGLRETQYF. DNA for the CDR3: TGTGCCAGCAGCCCGGTAGCGGGGCTACGGGAGACCCAGTACTTC.

The V gene is TRBV10-3, the J gene TRBJ1-4; no firm D call. V was shortened by 5 bases and J by 2 bases, with 6 bases between the two germline ends. CDR1 and CDR2 (germline): ENHRY, SYGVKD. The CDR3 consists of 13 residues. CDR3 region: CAISLGTNEKLFF. The DNA for the CDR3 is TGTGCCATCAGTCTAGGGACTAATGAAAAACTGTTTTTT.

A few counts support this clonotype. The rearrangement uses TRBV20-1 and TRBJ2-1; D might be TRBD2 (5 bases). V gave up 1 base and J gave up 8 bases, with 9 bases separating them. Germline V lookup: CDR1 DFQATT, CDR2 SNEGSKA (reference sequence). This CDR3 is 12 amino acids long. The CDR3 nucleotides are TGCAGTGCTAGAGGGCGGGCCGATGAGCAGTTCTTC. Translation gives CSARGRADEQFF.

The genes are TRBV5-1 and TRBJ2-5; 7 bases align to TRBD2. The CDR3 runs to 13 residues. J gave up 5 bases and V 2 bases, and 3 bases lay outside the gene matches. Germline V lookup: CDR1 SGHRS, CDR2 YFSETQ. The CDR3 loop reads CASSFGGMETQYF. The CDR3 DNA follows: TGCGCCAGCAGCTTCGGGGGGATGGAGACCCAGTACTTC.

Remarks on this clonotype: With a much larger clone just one base away, this may be a read error. The gene calls are TRBV12-3 or TRBV12-4 and TRBJ2-7; TRBD1 matches at 7 bases. Trimming removed 6 bases from V and 7 bases from J; junction bases left unmatched: 12. This CDR3 has 14 residues. The CDR3 sequence: CASSPGQRAREQYF. The CDR3 coding sequence is TGTGCCAGCAGCCCGGGACAGAGGGCTAGGGAGCAGTACTTC.

This clonotype has ten or more counts. V is TRBV20-1 and J is TRBJ2-7, with TRBD2 matching over 7 bases. The J segment lost 0 bases and the V segment lost 0 bases, leaving 2 bases of the junction unmatched. Germline V gives CDR1 DFQATT, CDR2 SNEGSKA (reference sequence). The CDR3 runs to 14 residues. The CDR3 loop is CSAREGGTSYEQYF. The CDR3 DNA reads TGCAGTGCTAGAGAGGGGGGGACCTCCTACGAGCAGTACTTC.

The chain employs TRBV12-3 or TRBV12-4 and TRBJ1-4; 10 nucleotides agree with TRBD1. After removal of 6 bases from V and 3 bases from J, the junction contained 7 bases not matched to a gene. This CDR3 has 16 residues. CDR3 amino acids: CASSRQGAMANEKLFF. The CDR3 DNA follows: TGTGCCAGCAGCCGACAGGGGGCCATGGCTAATGAAAAACTGTTTTTT.